The 20 T cell receptor beta chains reported below all come from one sample, sequenced in a study of blood T cell repertoires in COVID-19. Data came from immunoSEQ multiplex PCR; TCRdb stores just in-frame clones and leaves some out. In the table there are 200,000 or so clones, less than 90% of which are singletons. Sequencing used peripheral blood. The source of these receptors is a human donor in a cohort sampled during active COVID-19.

The rearrangement uses TRBV6-2 or TRBV6-3 and TRBJ2-1; 16 bases align to TRBD2. The J segment lost 11 bases and the V segment lost 0 bases, leaving 1 base of the junction unmatched. This CDR3 comprises 15 residues. Germline V CDR1 and CDR2: MNHEY, SVGEGT. The CDR3 DNA sequence: TGTGCCAGCAGTTACTCGGGACTAGCGGGAGGGAAGCAGTTCTTC. It translates to CASSYSGLAGGKQFF.

This sequence joins TRBV6-4 and TRBJ2-3; 7 bases are a match to TRBD2. The V segment lost 4 bases and the J segment 0 bases; nucleotides outside the gene matches: 7. The CDR3 contains 16 residues. Germline CDR1 MRHNA, CDR2 SNTAGT. CDR3 DNA: TGTGCCAGCAGTGTAGAAGCGGGGACCAGCACAGATACGCAGTATTTT. This codes for CASSVEAGTSTDTQYF.

This clone was counted only a few times. This chain links TRBV27 with TRBJ1-2, with D unclear. The ends were cut back, 2 bases at V and 2 bases at J, with 12 bases in the middle. The CDR3 spans 15 residues. Germline V lookup: CDR1 MNHEY, CDR2 SMNVEV (reference sequence). CDR3 sequence (DNA): TGTGCCAGCAGTTTACGTGCCACGGGAAACTATGGCTACACCTTC. Protein sequence: CASSLRATGNYGYTF.

The chain carries TRBV2 and TRBJ2-3; D is unresolved. The CDR3 has 13 amino acids. Trimming pared 0 bases from V and 5 bases from J, leaving 6 bases between. CDR1 and CDR2 from the germline V gene are SNHLY and FYNNEI. CDR3 residues: CASSEARLDTQYF. In DNA, the CDR3 is TGTGCCAGCAGTGAAGCCAGGCTAGATACGCAGTATTTT.

The chain joins TRBV15 to TRBJ1-5; 8 bases fit TRBD1. The CDR3 is made up of 15 amino acids. The V and J ends lost 0 bases and 5 bases, in that order; junction bases with no gene match: 3. Germline V gene sequence: CDR1 LNHNV, CDR2 YYDKDF (reference sequence). CDR3 sequence reads: CATSRDTGGYQPQHF. The CDR3 nucleotides read TGTGCCACCAGCAGAGATACAGGGGGATATCAGCCCCAGCATTTT.

The chain uses TRBV11-1 and TRBJ2-3; tentative D call: TRBD2 (5 bases). Germline assignment: CDR1 SGHAT and CDR2 FQDESV (reference sequence). The CDR3 is made up of 15 amino acids. V was pared by 5 bases and J by 1 base, with 13 bases between. The CDR3 reads CASSPSFGGTDTQYF. The CDR3 coding sequence is TGTGCCAGCAGCCCGAGCTTCGGGGGCACAGATACGCAGTATTTT.

This clone was found a few times. The genes are TRBV4-2 and TRBJ2-2; TRBD2 matches 8 bases. The junction had 4 bases not matched to a gene; V was cut back by 2 bases and J by 5 bases. In germline, CDR1 is LGHNA, CDR2 YNFKEQ. The length of the CDR3 is 15 residues. CDR3: CASSQTERETGELFF. In DNA form, the CDR3 reads TGTGCCAGCAGCCAAACGGAGCGGGAGACCGGGGAGCTGTTTTTT.

The chain employs TRBV7-7 and TRBJ1-1; a weak D match, TRBD1 (5 bases). With 5 bases removed from V and 0 bases from J, the gap between germline ends came to 13 bases. The CDR3 is 15 amino acids. CDR1 is SSHAT, CDR2 FNYEAQ, per germline (reference sequence). This CDR3 is CASSPFDRLNTEAFF. The DNA for the CDR3 is TGTGCCAGCAGCCCGTTCGACAGACTGAACACTGAAGCTTTCTTT.

The chain recombines TRBV2 with TRBJ1-2, with 8 nucleotides matching TRBD1. Losses at the gene ends were 6 bases for V and 7 bases for J; bases not matched to a gene: 7. CDR1 SNHLY and CDR2 FYNNEI come from the germline V gene. The CDR3 covers 13 residues. CDR3 DNA: TGTGCCAGCAGGGGACAGGCCACCGGTGGCTACACCTTC. Encoded protein: CASRGQATGGYTF.

The rearrangement uses TRBV3-1 (or the pseudogene TRBV3-2) and TRBJ2-5; D is uncertain. This CDR3 contains 11 residues. V was cut by 5 bases and J by 5 bases, with 6 bases left in between. CDR1 and CDR2 (germline): LGHDT, YNNKEL (reference sequence). The CDR3 is CASSFGETQYF. CDR3 nucleotide sequence: TGTGCCAGCAGCTTCGGGGAGACCCAGTACTTC.

This chain's CDR3 is CASSSGQGNTEAFF. The DNA of the CDR3 is TGCGCCAGCAGCTCGGGACAGGGGAACACTGAAGCTTTCTTT. V gene TRBV5-1 combines with J gene TRBJ1-1; the match to TRBD1 covers 9 bases. Germline V CDR1 and CDR2: SGHRS, YFSETQ. CDR3 length: 14 amino acids. The V gene end was trimmed by 3 bases and the J gene end by 1 base; junction bases not matched to a gene: 1.

The chain recombines TRBV29-1 with TRBJ1-3, with a possible D match to TRBD1 (5 bases). The CDR3 sequence is 14 residues long. The germline V and J ends were trimmed by 2 bases and 2 bases, with 10 bases remaining between them. Germline lookup yields CDR1 SQVTM and CDR2 ANQGSEA. CDR3 bases: TGCAGCGTTGAACAGGGCAGAGCTGGAAACACCATATATTTT. Its protein is CSVEQGRAGNTIYF. Full variable domain (rest looked up from reference TRBV29-1 and TRBJ1-3): SAVISQKPSRDICQRGTSLTIQCQVDSQVTMMFWYRQQPGQSLTLIATANQGSEATYESGFVIDKFPISRPNLTFSTLTVSNMSPEDSSIYLCSVEQGRAGNTIYFGEGSWLTVV.

CDR3 nucleotides: TGTGCCAGCAGCATCCCCGGACAGTATCAGCAGCCCCAGCATTTT. This gives the protein CASSIPGQYQQPQHF. The chain joins TRBV12-1 to TRBJ1-5; TRBD1 reflects the table's D call only, with no check against the DNA. TRBV12-1 is assigned pseudogene status. The CDR3 contains 15 residues.

There are a few counts of this clone. V gene TRBV3-1 (or the pseudogene TRBV3-2) combines with J gene TRBJ2-6; D is possibly TRBD2 (5 bases). Looked up from germline, CDR1 is LGHDT and CDR2 is YNNKEL (reference sequence). V was shortened by 8 bases and J by 0 bases, with 17 bases between the two germline ends. This CDR3 spans 17 amino acids. The CDR3 here is CASSVQPGNSGANVLTF. As DNA, the CDR3 is TGTGCCAGCTCTGTCCAGCCCGGGAACTCTGGGGCCAACGTCCTGACTTTC.

The chain joins TRBV6-5 to TRBJ2-2; 7 bases are a match to TRBD1. This CDR3 is built from 14 residues. J gave up 2 bases and V 6 bases, and 3 bases lay outside the gene matches. Germline V lookup: CDR1 MNHEY, CDR2 SVGAGI. The CDR3 loop reads CASRDRLNTGELFF. CDR3 DNA sequence: TGTGCCAGCAGGGACAGGCTTAACACCGGGGAGCTGTTTTTT.

The chain is built from TRBV6-6 and TRBJ1-3, with TRBD1 identical over 7 bases. The CDR3 is 17 amino acids. The V gene end was trimmed by 5 bases and the J gene end by 0 bases; junction bases not matched to a gene: 10. CDR1 MNHNY and CDR2 SVGAGI come from the germline V gene (reference sequence). The CDR3 DNA reads TGTGCCAGCAGTCGCTCGACAGGGCGTCGCTCTGGAAACACCATATATTTT. Translating it yields CASSRSTGRRSGNTIYF.

The chain links TRBV5-1 to TRBJ2-1; D may be TRBD1 (6 bases). Trimming stripped 4 bases from V and 15 bases from J, with 14 bases between. The CDR3 extends over 11 amino acids. From germline, CDR1 is SGHRS and CDR2 YFSETQ. CDR3 residues: CASSPGTRPFF. CDR3 sequence (DNA): TGCGCCAGCAGCCCTGGGACAAGGCCGTTCTTC.

A few counts support this clone. Here the CDR3 reads CASSSSSGRTYEQFF. CDR3 nucleotides: TGTGCCAGCAGTTCCTCTAGCGGGAGGACCTATGAGCAGTTCTTC. V and J are TRBV6-5 and TRBJ2-1; 11 bases map to TRBD2. Germline V gene lookup returns CDR1 MNHEY and CDR2 SVGAGI. J gave up 8 bases and V 4 bases, and 7 bases lay outside the gene matches. The CDR3 spans 15 residues.

This chain connects TRBV7-6 to TRBJ2-2; maybe TRBD2 (6 bases). CDR3 length equals 14 residues. Germline V CDR1 and CDR2: SGHVS, FNYEAQ. Trimming pared 6 bases from V and 1 base from J, leaving 9 bases between. The CDR3 loop is CASSDGGNTGELFF. The CDR3, as DNA: TGTGCCAGCAGTGACGGGGGGAACACCGGGGAGCTGTTTTTT.

This sequence joins TRBV24-1 and TRBJ1-2; D ambiguous. The CDR3 totals 13 residues. V lost 5 bases to trimming and J lost 4 bases, with 10 bases between them. The germline gives CDR1 KGHDR, CDR2 SFDVKD. This CDR3 reads CATSVGGSYGYTF. In DNA form, the CDR3 reads TGTGCCACCAGTGTCGGCGGAAGCTATGGCTACACCTTC.